The present entry profiles one TCR beta chain with its context. The CDR3 length is 14 residues. CDR1 and CDR2 (germline): SGHRS, YFSETQ. V was cut by 0 bases and J by 0 bases, with 6 bases left in between. These data are taken from a study of blood T cell repertoires in COVID-19. This table comes from immunoSEQ multiplex PCR, and its TCRdb copy is limited to in-frame clones, with some not included. The repertoire holds 100,000 to 120,000 clones, with nearly 90% as singletons. The sequence was collected from a human donor in a cohort sampled during active COVID-19. Source material: peripheral blood. This rearrangement joins TRBV5-1 to TRBJ1-1; D gene ambiguous. The CDR3 loop reads CASSLDSMNTEAFF. CDR3 sequence (DNA): TGCGCCAGCAGCTTGGACAGCATGAACACTGAAGCTTTCTTT. The whole variable domain, remainder taken from reference TRBV5-1 and TRBJ1-1, is KAGVTQTPRYLIKTRGQQVTLSCSPISGHRSVSWYQQTPGQGLQFLFEYFSETQRNKGNFPGRFSGRQFSNSRSEMNVSTLELGDSALYLCASSLDSMNTEAFFGQGTRLTVV.